The 10 T cell receptor beta chains below were found in one sample sequenced in a study of cytomegalovirus exposure and HLA in healthy donors. Use of 60 Vbeta and 13 Jbeta primers characterized the PCR. Profiled with immunoSEQ multiplex PCR; TCRdb holds only in-frame clones, not every one. The sample consists of 150,000 to 200,000 clones, around 81% of them appearing once. Material: PBMCs. These receptors all stem from a young man in good health and CMV-seronegative.

The rearrangement links TRBV11-3 to TRBJ2-7, with TRBD1 matching 9 bases. V gave up 6 bases and J gave up 0 bases; unmatched junction bases: 0. Looked up from germline, CDR1 is SGHNT and CDR2 is YENEEA. The CDR3 has 13 residues. The CDR3 DNA reads as TGTGCCAGCAGGGGACAGGGCTCCTACGAGCAGTACTTC. Translated: CASRGQGSYEQYF.

The gene calls are TRBV7-2 and TRBJ2-3; TRBD2 aligns across 10 bases. CDR3 length: 16 amino acids. Germline-derived CDR1 and CDR2 are SGHTA and FQGNSA. Trimming removed 0 bases from V and 6 bases from J; junction bases left unmatched: 6. The CDR3 bases are TGTGCCAGCAGCTTAGCGAGCGGGGGGGCCACGGATACGCAGTATTTT. This gives the protein CASSLASGGATDTQYF.

The CDR3 loop reads CASSPGPSGGFYNEQFF. In DNA, the CDR3 is TGTGCCAGCTCACCGGGGCCTAGCGGGGGGTTTTACAATGAGCAGTTCTTC. The V call is TRBV18, the J call TRBJ2-1, with TRBD2 matching over 11 bases. From germline, CDR1 is KGHSH and CDR2 LQKENI. CDR3 length: 17 residues. J was trimmed by 4 bases and V by 3 bases; bases with no gene match: 8.

The chain links TRBV4-3 to TRBJ2-3; 10 nucleotides agree with TRBD2. This CDR3 contains 18 residues. CDR1 is LGHNA, CDR2 YSLEER, per germline. V was clipped by 0 bases and J by 2 bases; unmatched bases: 8. The CDR3 protein is CASSQDFMTSGPTDTQYF. As DNA, the CDR3 is TGCGCCAGCAGCCAAGACTTCATGACTAGCGGGCCCACAGATACGCAGTATTTT.

The chain carries TRBV7-2 and TRBJ1-1, with 9 bases fitting TRBD1. Germline CDR1 and CDR2: SGHTA and FQGNSA. The V segment lost 5 bases and the J segment 11 bases; nucleotides outside the gene matches: 18. There are 16 residues in the CDR3. CDR3 region: CASSVRSLRTGEVAFF. DNA for the CDR3: TGTGCCAGCAGCGTAAGAAGCCTTCGGACAGGGGAAGTTGCTTTCTTT.

The V gene is TRBV5-6, the J gene TRBJ1-5, with a tentative D call TRBD1 (6 bases). Germline lookup yields CDR1 SGHDT and CDR2 YYEEEE. The V end was cut by 4 bases, the J end by 7 bases, with 15 bases between. The CDR3 contains 14 residues. The DNA for the CDR3 is TGTGCCAGCAGCGTGATACAGGGAACCCAGCCCCAGCATTTT. This codes for CASSVIQGTQPQHF.

The rearrangement joins TRBV7-2 to TRBJ1-6; TRBD1 aligns across 10 bases. The V and J ends lost 5 bases and 7 bases, in that order; junction bases with no gene match: 8. The CDR3 totals 16 residues. Germline V gene lookup returns CDR1 SGHTA and CDR2 FQGNSA. CDR3 nucleotide sequence: TGTGCCAGCAGCCCCGACAGGGGGCGATCCAATTCACCCCTCCACTTT. Translating it yields CASSPDRGRSNSPLHF.

V gene TRBV10-3 combines with J gene TRBJ1-2, with 11 bases matching TRBD1. This CDR3 has 14 residues. V was clipped by 5 bases and J by 3 bases; unmatched bases: 2. Germline lookup yields CDR1 ENHRY and CDR2 SYGVKD. The CDR3 loop is CAISPGQGDYGYTF. The CDR3 DNA reads TGTGCCATCAGTCCGGGACAGGGGGACTATGGCTACACCTTC.

The chain combines TRBV5-1 with TRBJ2-3; D may be TRBD2 (5 bases). Germline CDR1 SGHRS, CDR2 YFSETQ. There are 14 residues in the CDR3. Trimming removed 5 bases from V and 1 base from J, with 11 bases in between. In DNA form, the CDR3 reads TGCGCCAGCAGGAGAGCGGACGGCACAGATACGCAGTATTTT. It translates to CASRRADGTDTQYF.

The CDR3 spells CASSLGGQSSYEQYF. The CDR3 bases are TGTGCCAGCAGCTTGGGAGGACAGAGCTCCTACGAGCAGTACTTC. This sequence joins TRBV5-4 and TRBJ2-7; D is perhaps TRBD1 (6 bases). Per the germline V gene, CDR1 is SGHNT and CDR2 is YYREEE (reference sequence). This CDR3 has 15 amino acids. V lost 0 bases to trimming and J lost 0 bases, with 10 bases between them. Together with reference TRBV5-4 and TRBJ2-7, the CDR3 gives the full variable domain: ETGVTQSPTHLIKTRGQQVTLRCSSQSGHNTVSWYQQALGQGPQFIFQYYREEENGRGNFPPRFSGLQFPNYSSELNVNALELDDSALYLCASSLGGQSSYEQYFGPGTRLTVT.